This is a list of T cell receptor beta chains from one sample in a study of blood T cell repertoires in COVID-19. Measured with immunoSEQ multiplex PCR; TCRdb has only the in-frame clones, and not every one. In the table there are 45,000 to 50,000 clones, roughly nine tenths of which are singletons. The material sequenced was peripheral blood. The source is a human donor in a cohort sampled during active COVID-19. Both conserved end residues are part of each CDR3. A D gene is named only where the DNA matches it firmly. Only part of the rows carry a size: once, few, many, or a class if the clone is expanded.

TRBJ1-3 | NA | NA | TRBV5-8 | CASSGDRSRGNTIYF | TGTGCCAGCAGCGGAGACAGGAGTCGCGGAAACACCATATATTTT
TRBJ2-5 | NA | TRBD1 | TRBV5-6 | CAQGAIQTQYF | TGTGCACAGGGGGCGATACAGACCCAGTACTTC
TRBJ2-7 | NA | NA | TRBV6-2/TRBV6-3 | CASSYRTASYEQYF | TGTGCCAGCAGTTACCGGACAGCCTCCTACGAGCAGTACTTC
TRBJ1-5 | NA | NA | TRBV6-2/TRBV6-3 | CASSYGAAPGAQHF | TGTGCCAGCAGTTACGGGGCAGCCCCGGGGGCCCAGCATTTT
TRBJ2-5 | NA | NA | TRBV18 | CASSPQSQETQYF | TGTGCCAGCTCACCACAGAGCCAAGAGACCCAGTACTTC
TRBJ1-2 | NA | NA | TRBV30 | CAWSVGGLDGYTF | TGTGCCTGGAGTGTAGGAGGGTTGGATGGCTACACCTTC
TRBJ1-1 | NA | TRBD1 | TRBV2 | CASSRQDRGTEAFF | TGTGCCAGCAGCCGCCAGGACAGGGGTACTGAAGCTTTCTTT
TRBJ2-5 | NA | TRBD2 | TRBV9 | CASSVVNSGGMQTQYF | TGTGCCAGCAGCGTAGTTAATAGCGGGGGGATGCAGACCCAGTACTTC
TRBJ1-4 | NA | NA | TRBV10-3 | CAISEGGPEKLFF | TGTGCCATCAGTGAGGGGGGCCCCGAAAAACTGTTTTTT
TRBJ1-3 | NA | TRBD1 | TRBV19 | CASSTTGPRSGNTIYF | TGTGCCAGTAGCACGACAGGGCCCCGATCTGGAAACACCATATATTTT
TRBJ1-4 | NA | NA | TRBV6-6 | CASSRRGSEKLFF | TGTGCCAGCAGCCGCAGGGGTAGTGAAAAACTGTTTTTT
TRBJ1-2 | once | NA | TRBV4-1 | CASSQEEGANYGYTF | TGCGCCAGCAGCCAAGAGGAGGGCGCTAACTATGGCTACACCTTC
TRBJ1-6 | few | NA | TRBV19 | CASSRSQGSSYNSPLHF | TGTGCCAGTAGTAGAAGTCAGGGGAGCTCCTATAATTCACCCCTCCACTTT
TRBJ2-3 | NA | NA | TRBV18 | CASSPIQARTDTQYF | TGTGCCAGCTCACCAATACAGGCGCGCACAGATACGCAGTATTTT
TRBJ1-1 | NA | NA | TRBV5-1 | CASSGGTANTEAFF | TGCGCCAGCAGCGGCGGGACGGCCAACACTGAAGCTTTCTTT
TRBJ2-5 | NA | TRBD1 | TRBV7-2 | CASSLIDRGPQETQYF | TGTGCCAGCAGCTTAATTGACAGGGGTCCCCAAGAGACCCAGTACTTC
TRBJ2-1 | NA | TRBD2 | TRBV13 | CASSSGLAGGYSEQFF | TGTGCCAGCAGCTCGGGACTAGCGGGGGGCTACAGTGAGCAGTTCTTC
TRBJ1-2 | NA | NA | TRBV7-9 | CASSIPEIYGYTF | TGTGCCAGCAGCATACCTGAGATCTATGGCTACACCTTC
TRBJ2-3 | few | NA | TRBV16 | CASSQGATNTDTQYF | TGTGCCAGCAGCCAGGGAGCTACTAACACAGATACGCAGTATTTT
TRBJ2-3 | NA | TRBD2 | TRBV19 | CASSIGGGSTDTQYF | TGTGCCAGTAGTATAGGGGGGGGTAGCACAGATACGCAGTATTTT
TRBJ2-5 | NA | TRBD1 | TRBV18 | CASSPYPGGKTQYF | TGTGCCAGCTCACCTTACCCAGGGGGAAAGACCCAGTACTTC
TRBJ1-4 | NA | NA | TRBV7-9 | CASSLVAGNEKLFF | TGTGCCAGCAGCTTAGTCGCGGGGAACGAAAAACTGTTTTTT
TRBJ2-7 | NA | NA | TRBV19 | CASSIVRGEQYF | TGTGCCAGTAGTATAGTAAGGGGCGAGCAGTACTTC
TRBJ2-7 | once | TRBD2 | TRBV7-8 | CASSSYGGNSYEQYF | TGTGCCAGCAGCTCATACGGGGGGAATTCCTACGAGCAGTACTTC
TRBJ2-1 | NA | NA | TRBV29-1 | CSVSGNTHNEQFF | TGCAGCGTTTCAGGGAACACGCACAATGAGCAGTTCTTC
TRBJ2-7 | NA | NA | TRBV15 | CATSRDTDSAVPYEQYF | TGTGCCACCAGCAGAGATACCGACAGCGCAGTCCCCTACGAGCAGTACTTC
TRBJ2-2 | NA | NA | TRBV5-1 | CASSLSSRGVTGELFF | TGCGCCAGCAGCCTTAGTAGTCGGGGAGTCACCGGGGAGCTGTTTTTT
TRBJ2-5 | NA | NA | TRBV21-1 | CASKGLGTRGQETQYF | TGTGCCAGCAAGGGTCTGGGGACTCGGGGGCAAGAGACCCAGTACTTC
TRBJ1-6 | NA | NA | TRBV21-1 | CASSPCPSPLHF | TGTGCCAGCAGCCCCTGTCCTTCACCCCTCCACTTT
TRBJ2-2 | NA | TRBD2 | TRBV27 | CASSLGLAGGQVTGELFF | TGTGCCAGCAGTTTAGGGCTAGCGGGGGGGCAGGTCACCGGGGAGCTGTTTTTT
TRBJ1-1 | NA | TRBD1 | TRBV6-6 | CASSPGQGGRDTEAFF | TGTGCCAGCAGTCCCGGACAGGGGGGTAGGGACACTGAAGCTTTCTTT
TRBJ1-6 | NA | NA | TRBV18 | CASSPGRSKSPLHF | TGTGCCAGCTCACCGGGCCGCTCCAAATCACCCCTCCACTTT
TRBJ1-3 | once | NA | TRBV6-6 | CASRLSEGRANTIYF | TGTGCCAGCAGACTAAGTGAAGGGAGGGCAAACACCATATATTTT
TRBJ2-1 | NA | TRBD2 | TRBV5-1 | CASSLGPSGDNEQFF | TGCGCCAGCAGCTTGGGCCCTAGCGGTGACAATGAGCAGTTCTTC
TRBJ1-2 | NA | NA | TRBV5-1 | CASSLDPTITNYGYTF | TGCGCCAGCAGCTTGGATCCGACAATAACGAACTATGGCTACACCTTC
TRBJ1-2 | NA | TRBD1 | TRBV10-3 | CAISEATGGAGGYTF | TGTGCCATCAGTGAGGCTACAGGGGGCGCGGGTGGCTACACCTTC
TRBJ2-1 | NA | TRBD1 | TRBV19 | CASSIETGFDEQFF | TGTGCCAGTAGTATAGAGACAGGGTTCGATGAGCAGTTCTTC
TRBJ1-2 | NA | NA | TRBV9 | CASTLDGGGYTF | TGTGCCAGCACCCTGGACGGCGGGGGCTACACCTTC
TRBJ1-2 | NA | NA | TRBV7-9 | CASSLGGQTYGYTF | TGTGCCAGCAGCTTAGGCGGACAAACCTATGGCTACACCTTC
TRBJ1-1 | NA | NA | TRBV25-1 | CASSEYEGSGSEAFF | TGTGCCAGCAGTGAATACGAAGGGTCGGGGTCTGAAGCTTTCTTT
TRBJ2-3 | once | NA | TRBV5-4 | CASINSASPDTQYF | TGTGCCAGCATCAACAGTGCCTCCCCAGATACGCAGTATTTT
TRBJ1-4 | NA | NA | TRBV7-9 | CASSFNREGEKLFF | TGTGCCAGCAGCTTTAACAGGGAAGGAGAAAAACTGTTTTTT
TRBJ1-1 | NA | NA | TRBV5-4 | CASSLARDTEAFF | TGTGCCAGCAGCTTGGCCAGGGACACTGAAGCTTTCTTT
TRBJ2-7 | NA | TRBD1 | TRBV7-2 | CASSRTGPFEEQYF | TGTGCCAGCAGCCGGACAGGCCCGTTCGAAGAGCAGTACTTC
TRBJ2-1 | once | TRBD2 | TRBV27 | CASRLLAGGRYEQFF | TGTGCCAGCAGACTACTAGCGGGGGGGCGCTATGAGCAGTTCTTC
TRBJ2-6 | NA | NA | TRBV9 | CASSVTVDTESGANVLTF | TGTGCCAGCAGCGTAACCGTCGATACTGAATCTGGGGCCAACGTCCTGACTTTC
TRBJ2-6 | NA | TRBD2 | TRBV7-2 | CASSLTSGGNSGANVLTF | TGTGCCAGCAGCCTGACTAGCGGGGGAAACTCTGGGGCCAACGTCCTGACTTTC
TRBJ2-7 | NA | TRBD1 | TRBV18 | CASSPDRGHEQYF | TGTGCCAGCTCACCGGACAGGGGGCACGAGCAGTACTTC
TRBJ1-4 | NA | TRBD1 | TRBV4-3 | CASSHMTGQGDEKLFF | TGCGCCAGCAGCCACATGACCGGACAGGGAGATGAAAAACTGTTTTTT
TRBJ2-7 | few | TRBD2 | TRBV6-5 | CASSPSGTSRYEQYF | TGTGCCAGCAGTCCTTCTGGGACTAGCCGCTACGAGCAGTACTTC
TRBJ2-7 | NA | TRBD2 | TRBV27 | CASSPTSGFAAGEQYF | TGTGCCAGCAGTCCGACTAGCGGATTCGCTGCGGGCGAGCAGTACTTC
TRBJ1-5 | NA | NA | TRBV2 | CASSEVSYSNQPQHF | TGTGCCAGCAGTGAGGTGAGCTATAGCAATCAGCCCCAGCATTTT
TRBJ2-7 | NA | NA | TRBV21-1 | CASIPGADEQYF | TGTGCCAGCATCCCAGGGGCAGACGAGCAGTACTTC
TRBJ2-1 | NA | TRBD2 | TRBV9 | CASSVSLSGGLYEQFF | TGTGCCAGCAGCGTCTCCCTTAGCGGGGGTTTGTATGAGCAGTTCTTC
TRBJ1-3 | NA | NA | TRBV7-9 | CASSMGWGDGNTIYF | TGTGCCAGCAGCATGGGCTGGGGAGATGGAAACACCATATATTTT
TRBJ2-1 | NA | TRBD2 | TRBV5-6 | CASSTRTSGPNEQFF | TGTGCCAGCAGCACAAGGACTAGCGGGCCCAATGAGCAGTTCTTC
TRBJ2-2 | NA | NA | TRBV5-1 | CASTRVEAGELFF | TGCGCCAGCACTCGGGTCGAGGCCGGGGAGCTGTTTTTT
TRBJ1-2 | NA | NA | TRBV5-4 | CASSLDGYGYTF | TGTGCCAGCAGCTTGGACGGCTATGGCTACACCTTC
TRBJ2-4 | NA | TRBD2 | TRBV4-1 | CASSLSPGLAGGPQYF | TGCGCCAGCAGCCTCAGCCCGGGACTAGCGGGGGGGCCGCAGTACTTC
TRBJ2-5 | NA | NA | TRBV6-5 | CASSPLGRGMQTQYF | TGTGCCAGCAGTCCCCTCGGGCGGGGTATGCAGACCCAGTACTTC